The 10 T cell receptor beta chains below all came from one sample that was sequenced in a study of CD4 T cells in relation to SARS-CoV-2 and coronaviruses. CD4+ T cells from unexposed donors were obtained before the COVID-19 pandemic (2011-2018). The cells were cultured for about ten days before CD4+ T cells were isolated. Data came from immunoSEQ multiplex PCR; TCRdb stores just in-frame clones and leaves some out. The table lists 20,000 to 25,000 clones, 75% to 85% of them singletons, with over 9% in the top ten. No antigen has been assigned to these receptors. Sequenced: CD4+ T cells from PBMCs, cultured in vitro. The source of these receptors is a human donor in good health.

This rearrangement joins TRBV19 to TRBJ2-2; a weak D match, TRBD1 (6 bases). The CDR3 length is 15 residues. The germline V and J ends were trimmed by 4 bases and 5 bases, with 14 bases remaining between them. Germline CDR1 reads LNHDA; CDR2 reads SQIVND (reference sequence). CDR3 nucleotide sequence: TGTGCCAGTAGTAATCGGGACACTAATACCGGGGAGCTGTTTTTT. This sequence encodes CASSNRDTNTGELFF.

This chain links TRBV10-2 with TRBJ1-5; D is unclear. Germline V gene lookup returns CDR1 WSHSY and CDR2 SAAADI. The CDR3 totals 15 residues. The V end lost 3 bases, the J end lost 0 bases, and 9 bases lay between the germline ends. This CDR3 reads CASSDAGYSNQPQHF. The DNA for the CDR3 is TGCGCCAGCAGTGATGCGGGGTATAGCAATCAGCCCCAGCATTTT.

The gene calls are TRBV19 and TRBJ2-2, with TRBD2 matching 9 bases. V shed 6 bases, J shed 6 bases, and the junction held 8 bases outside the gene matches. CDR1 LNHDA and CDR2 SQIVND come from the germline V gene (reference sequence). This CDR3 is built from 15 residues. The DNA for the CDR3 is TGTGCCAGTAGACTTCAGCGGGAGGTTCCCGGGGAGCTGTTTTTT. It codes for CASRLQREVPGELFF.

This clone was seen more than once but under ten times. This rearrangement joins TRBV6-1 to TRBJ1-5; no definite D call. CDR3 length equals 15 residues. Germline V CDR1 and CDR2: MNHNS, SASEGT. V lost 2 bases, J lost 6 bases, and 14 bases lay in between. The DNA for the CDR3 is TGTGCCAGCAGTGAACCCCCGGATCGTCCTCAGCCCCAGCATTTT. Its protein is CASSEPPDRPQPQHF.

The CDR3 DNA sequence: TGCGCCAGCAGCTCACGACAGGGGGGCGATACGCAGTATTTT. Protein: CASSSRQGGDTQYF. The rearrangement joins TRBV5-1 to TRBJ2-3; 9 nucleotides align to TRBD1. The CDR3 sequence is 14 residues long. With V trimmed by 3 bases and J by 6 bases, 5 bases remained unmatched. Germline CDR1 SGHRS, CDR2 YFSETQ.

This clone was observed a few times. The CDR3 region has the DNA TGTGCCAGCAGCGTAGGACTAGCGGGGAACACCGGGGAGCTGTTTTTT. Translated: CASSVGLAGNTGELFF. V is TRBV9 and J is TRBJ2-2, with 10 bases that match TRBD2. The V gene end was trimmed by 0 bases and the J gene end by 1 base; junction bases not matched to a gene: 0. Germline loops: CDR1 SGDLS, CDR2 YYNGEE. The CDR3 is made up of 16 amino acids.

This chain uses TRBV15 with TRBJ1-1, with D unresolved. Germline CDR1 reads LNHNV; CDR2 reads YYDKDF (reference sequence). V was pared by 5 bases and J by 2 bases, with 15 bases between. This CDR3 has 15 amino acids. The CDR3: CATSDGAAINTEAFF. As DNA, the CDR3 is TGTGCCACCAGCGACGGAGCTGCTATTAACACTGAAGCTTTCTTT. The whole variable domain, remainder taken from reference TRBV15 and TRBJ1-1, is DAMVIQNPRYQVTQFGKPVTLSCSQTLNHNVMYWYQQKSSQAPKLLFHYYDKDFNNEADTPDNFQSRRPNTSFCFLDIRSPGLGDTAMYLCATSDGAAINTEAFFGQGTRLTVV.

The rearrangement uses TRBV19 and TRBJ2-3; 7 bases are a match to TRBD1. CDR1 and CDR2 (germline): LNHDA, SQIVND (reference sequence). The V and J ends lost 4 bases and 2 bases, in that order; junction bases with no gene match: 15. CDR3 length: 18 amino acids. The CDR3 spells CASSNAGTVTYFTDTQYF. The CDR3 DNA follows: TGTGCCAGTAGTAATGCCGGGACAGTCACCTATTTCACAGATACGCAGTATTTT.

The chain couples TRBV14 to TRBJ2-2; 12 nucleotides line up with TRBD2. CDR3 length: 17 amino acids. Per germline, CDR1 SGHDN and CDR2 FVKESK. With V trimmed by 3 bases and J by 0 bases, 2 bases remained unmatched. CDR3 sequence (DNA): TGTGCCAGCAGCCACGCTAGCGGGAGGGCGAACACCGGGGAGCTGTTTTTT. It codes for CASSHASGRANTGELFF.

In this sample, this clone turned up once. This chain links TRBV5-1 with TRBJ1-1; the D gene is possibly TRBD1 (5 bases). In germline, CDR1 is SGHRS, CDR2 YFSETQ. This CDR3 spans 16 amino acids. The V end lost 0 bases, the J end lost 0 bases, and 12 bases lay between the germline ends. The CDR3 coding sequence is TGCGCCAGCAGCTTGGGTCGGGACGGATTGAACACTGAAGCTTTCTTT. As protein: CASSLGRDGLNTEAFF.